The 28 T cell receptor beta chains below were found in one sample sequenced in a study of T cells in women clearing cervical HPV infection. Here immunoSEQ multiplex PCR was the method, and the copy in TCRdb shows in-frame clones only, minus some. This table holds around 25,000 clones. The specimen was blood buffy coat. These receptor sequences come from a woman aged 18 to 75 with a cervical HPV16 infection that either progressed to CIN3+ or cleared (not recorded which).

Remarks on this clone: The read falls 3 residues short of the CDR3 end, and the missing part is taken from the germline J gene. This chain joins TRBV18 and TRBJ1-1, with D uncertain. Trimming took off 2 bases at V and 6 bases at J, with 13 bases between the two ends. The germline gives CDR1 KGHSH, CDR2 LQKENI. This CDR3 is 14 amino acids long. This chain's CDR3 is CASSPGQAPPEAFF. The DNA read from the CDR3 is TGTGCCAGCTCACCAGGGCAGGCACCCCCTGAA.

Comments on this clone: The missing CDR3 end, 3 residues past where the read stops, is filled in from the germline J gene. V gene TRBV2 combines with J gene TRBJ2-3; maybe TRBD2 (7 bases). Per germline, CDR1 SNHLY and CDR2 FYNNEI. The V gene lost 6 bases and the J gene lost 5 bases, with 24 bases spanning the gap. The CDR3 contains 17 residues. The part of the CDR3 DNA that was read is TGTGCCAGCAGGGGGGCCGCACAGGGTAGGGAGGGAGATACG. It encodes CASRGAAQGREGDT. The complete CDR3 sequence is CASRGAAQGREGDTQYF.

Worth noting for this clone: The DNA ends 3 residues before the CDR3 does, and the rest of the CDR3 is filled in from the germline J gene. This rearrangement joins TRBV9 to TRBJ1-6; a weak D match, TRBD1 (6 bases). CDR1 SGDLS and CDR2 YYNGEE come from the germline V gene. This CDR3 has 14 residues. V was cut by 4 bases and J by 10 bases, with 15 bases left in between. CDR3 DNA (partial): TGTGCCAGCAGCCGAGGGGGAAGTGAATCACCC. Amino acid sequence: CASSRGGSESP. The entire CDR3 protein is CASSRGGSESPLHF.

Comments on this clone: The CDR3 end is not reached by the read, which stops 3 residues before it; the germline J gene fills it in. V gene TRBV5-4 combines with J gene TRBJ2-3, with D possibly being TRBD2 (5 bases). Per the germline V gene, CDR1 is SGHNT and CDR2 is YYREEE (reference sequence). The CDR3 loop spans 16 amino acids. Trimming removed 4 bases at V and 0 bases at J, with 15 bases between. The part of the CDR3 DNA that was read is TGTGCCAGCAGCACGCGGGTCGGGGTGAGCACAGATACG. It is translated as CASSTRVGVSTDT. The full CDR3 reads CASSTRVGVSTDTQYF.

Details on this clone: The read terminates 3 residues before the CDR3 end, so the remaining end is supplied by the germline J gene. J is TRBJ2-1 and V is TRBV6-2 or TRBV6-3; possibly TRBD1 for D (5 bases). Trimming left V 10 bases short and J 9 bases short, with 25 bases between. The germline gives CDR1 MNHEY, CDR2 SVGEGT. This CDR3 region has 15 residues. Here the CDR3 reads CATYIDSSWFGEQFF. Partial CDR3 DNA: TGTGCCACCTATATCGACAGTTCATGGTTCGGTGAG.

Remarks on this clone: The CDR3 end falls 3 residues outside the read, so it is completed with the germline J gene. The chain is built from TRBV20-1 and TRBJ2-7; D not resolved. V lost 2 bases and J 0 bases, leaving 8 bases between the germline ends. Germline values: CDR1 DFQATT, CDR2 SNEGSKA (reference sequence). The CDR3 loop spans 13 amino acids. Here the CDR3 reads CSARSANSYEQYF. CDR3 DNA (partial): TGCAGTGCTAGATCTGCGAACTCCTACGAG.

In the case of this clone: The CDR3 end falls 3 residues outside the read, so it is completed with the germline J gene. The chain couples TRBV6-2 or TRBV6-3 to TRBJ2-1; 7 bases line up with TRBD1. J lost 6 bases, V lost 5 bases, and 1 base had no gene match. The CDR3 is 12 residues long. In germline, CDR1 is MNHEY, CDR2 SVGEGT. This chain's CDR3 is CASSRQGNEQFF. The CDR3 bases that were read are TGTGCCAGCAGTCGACAGGGCAATGAG.

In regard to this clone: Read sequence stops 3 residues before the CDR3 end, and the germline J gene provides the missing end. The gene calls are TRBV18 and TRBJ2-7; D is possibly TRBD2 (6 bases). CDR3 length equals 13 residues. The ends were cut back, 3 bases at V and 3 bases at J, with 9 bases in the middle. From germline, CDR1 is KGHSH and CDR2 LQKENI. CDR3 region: CASSPSGVYEQYF. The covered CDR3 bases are TGTGCCAGCTCACCTTCGGGGGTCTACGAG.

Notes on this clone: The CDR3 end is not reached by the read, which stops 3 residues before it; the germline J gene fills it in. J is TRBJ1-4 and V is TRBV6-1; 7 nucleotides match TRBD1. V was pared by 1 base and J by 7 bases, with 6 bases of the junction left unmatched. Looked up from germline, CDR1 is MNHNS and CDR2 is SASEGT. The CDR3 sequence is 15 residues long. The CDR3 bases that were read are TGTGCCAGCAGTGAAGAAAGGGGGCGAGGTGAAAAA. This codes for CASSEERGRGEK. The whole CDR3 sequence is CASSEERGRGEKLFF.

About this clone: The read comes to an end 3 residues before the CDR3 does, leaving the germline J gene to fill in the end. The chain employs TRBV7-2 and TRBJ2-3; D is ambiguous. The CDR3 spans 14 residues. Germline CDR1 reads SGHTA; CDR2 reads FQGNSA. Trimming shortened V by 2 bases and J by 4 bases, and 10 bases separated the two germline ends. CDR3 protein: CASSLSYGADTQYF. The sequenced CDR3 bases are TGTGCCAGCAGCTTAAGCTATGGTGCAGATACG.

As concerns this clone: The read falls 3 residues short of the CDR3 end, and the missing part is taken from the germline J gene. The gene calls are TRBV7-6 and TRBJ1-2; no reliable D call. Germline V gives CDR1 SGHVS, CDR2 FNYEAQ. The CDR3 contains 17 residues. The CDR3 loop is CASSLASGRLAINDYTF. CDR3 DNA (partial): TGTGCCAGCAGCTTAGCTAGCGGGAGATTGGCCATCAATGAC.

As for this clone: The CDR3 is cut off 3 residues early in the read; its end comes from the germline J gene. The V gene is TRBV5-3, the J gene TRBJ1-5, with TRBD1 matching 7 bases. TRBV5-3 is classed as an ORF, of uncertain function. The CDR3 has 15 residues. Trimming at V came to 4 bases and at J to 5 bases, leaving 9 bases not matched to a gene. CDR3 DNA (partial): TGTGCCAGAAGCCCAGCCGGGACAGATGATCAGCCC. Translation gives CARSPAGTDDQP. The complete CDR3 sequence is CARSPAGTDDQPQHF.

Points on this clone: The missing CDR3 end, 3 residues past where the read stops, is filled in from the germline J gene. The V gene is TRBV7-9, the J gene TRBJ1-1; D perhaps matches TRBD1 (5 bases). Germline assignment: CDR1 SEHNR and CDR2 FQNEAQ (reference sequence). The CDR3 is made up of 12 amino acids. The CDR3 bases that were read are TGTGCCAGCAGCTTATCATGGGACTCA. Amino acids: CASSLSWDS. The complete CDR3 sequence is CASSLSWDSAFF.

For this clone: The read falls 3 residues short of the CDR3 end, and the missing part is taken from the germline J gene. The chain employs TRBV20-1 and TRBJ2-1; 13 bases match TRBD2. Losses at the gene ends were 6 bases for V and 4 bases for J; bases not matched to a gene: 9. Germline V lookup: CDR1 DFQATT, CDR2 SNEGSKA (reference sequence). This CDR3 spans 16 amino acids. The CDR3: CSAPGLAGESYNEQFF. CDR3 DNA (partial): TGCAGTGCACCTGGACTAGCGGGAGAATCTTACAATGAG.

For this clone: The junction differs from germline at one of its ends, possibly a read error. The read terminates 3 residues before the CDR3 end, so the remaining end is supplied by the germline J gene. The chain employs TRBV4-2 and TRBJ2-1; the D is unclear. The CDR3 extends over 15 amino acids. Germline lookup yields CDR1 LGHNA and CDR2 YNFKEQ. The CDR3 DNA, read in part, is TGCGCCAGCAGCCAAGTTGGTAGCTCCTACAATGAG. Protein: CASSQVGSSYNE. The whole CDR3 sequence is CASSQVGSSYNEQFF.

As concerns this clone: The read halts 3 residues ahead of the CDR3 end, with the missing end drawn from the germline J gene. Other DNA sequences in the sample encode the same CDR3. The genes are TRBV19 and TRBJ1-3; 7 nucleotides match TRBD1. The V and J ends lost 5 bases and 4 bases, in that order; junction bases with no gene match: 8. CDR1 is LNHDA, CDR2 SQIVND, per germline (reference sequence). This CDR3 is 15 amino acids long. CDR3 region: CASSVLTGRGNTIYF. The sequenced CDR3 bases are TGTGCCAGTAGTGTACTGACAGGGCGGGGAAACACC.

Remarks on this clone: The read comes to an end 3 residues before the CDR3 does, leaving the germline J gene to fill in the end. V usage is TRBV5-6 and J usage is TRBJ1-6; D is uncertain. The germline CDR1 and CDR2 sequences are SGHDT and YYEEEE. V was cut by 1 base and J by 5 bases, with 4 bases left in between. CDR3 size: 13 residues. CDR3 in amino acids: CASSLLDNSPLHF. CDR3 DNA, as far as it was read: TGTGCCAGCAGCTTGCTAGATAATTCACCC.

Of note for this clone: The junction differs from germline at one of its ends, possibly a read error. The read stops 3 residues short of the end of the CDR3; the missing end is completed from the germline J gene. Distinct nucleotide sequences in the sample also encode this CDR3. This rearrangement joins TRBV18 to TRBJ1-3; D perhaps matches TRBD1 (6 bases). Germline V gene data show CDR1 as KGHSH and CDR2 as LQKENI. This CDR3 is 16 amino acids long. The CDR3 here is CASSPPISGGGNTIYF. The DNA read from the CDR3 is TGTGCCAGCTCACCACCGATTTCAGGAGGGGGAAACACA.

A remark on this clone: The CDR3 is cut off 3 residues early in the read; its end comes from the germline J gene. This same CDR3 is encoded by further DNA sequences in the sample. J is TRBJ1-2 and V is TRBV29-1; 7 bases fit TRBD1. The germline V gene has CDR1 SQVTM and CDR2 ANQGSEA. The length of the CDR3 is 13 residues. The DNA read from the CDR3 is TGCAGCGTTGAAGATCACAGGGGCGGTGGA. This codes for CSVEDHRGGG. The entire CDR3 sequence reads CSVEDHRGGGYTF.

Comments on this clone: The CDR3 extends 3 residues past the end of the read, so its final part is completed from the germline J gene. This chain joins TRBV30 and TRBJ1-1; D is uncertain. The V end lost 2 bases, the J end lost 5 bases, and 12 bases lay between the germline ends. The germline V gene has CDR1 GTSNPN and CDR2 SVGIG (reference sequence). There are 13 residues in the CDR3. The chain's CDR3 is CAWSRAGGTEAFF. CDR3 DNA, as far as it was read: TGTGCCTGGAGTAGGGCAGGTGGTACTGAA.

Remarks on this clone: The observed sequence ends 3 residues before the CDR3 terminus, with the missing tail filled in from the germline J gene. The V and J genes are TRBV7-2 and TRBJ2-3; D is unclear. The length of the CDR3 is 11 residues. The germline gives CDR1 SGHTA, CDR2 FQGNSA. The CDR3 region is CASSPLVSQYF. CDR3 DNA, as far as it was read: TGTGCCAGCAGCCCCTTAGTATCG.

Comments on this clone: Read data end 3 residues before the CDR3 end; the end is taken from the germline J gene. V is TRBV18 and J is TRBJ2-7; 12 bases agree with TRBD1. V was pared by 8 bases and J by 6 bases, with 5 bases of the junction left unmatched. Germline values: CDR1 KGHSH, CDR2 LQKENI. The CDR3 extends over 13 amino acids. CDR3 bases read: TGTGCCAGCACCGGGACAGGGGGCATCGAG. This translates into CASTGTGGIE. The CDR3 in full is CASTGTGGIEQYF.

The covered CDR3 bases are TGCAGCGTTGGGACTGGGCACACTGAA. It specifies CSVGTGHTE. The full CDR3 is CSVGTGHTEAFF. This chain connects TRBV29-1 to TRBJ1-1, with D unclear. The DNA ends 3 residues before the CDR3 does, and the rest of the CDR3 is filled in from the germline J gene. This CDR3 has 12 amino acids. V lost 4 bases, J lost 3 bases, and 9 bases lay in between. CDR1 SQVTM and CDR2 ANQGSEA come from the germline V gene.

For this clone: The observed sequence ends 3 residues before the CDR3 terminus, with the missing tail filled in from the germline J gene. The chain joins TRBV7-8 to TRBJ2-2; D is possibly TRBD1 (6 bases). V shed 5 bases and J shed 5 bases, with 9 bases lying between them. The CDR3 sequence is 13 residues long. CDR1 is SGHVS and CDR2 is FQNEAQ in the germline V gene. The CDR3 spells CASSPTGTGELFF. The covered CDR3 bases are TGTGCCAGCAGCCCAACAGGGACCGGGGAG.

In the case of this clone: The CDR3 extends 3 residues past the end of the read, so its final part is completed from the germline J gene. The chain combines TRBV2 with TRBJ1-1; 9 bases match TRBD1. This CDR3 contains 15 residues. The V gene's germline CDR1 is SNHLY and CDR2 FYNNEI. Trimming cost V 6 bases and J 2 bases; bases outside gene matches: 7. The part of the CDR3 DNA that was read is TGTGCCAGCAGAAGACAGGGGGAGACCAACACTGAA. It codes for CASRRQGETNTE. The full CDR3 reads CASRRQGETNTEAFF.

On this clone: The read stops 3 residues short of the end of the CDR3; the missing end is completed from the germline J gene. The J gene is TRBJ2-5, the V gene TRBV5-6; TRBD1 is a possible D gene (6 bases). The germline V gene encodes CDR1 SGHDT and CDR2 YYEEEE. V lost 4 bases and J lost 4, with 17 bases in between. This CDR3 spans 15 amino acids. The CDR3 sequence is CASSLPGAGIETQYF. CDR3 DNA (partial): TGTGCCAGCAGCCTTCCAGGGGCTGGGATAGAGACC.

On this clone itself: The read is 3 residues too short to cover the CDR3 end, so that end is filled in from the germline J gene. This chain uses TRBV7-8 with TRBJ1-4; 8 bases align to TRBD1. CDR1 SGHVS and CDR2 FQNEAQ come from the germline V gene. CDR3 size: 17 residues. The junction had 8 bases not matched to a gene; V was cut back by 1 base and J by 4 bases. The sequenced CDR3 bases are TGTGCCAGCAGCTTAGACGCCAGGGGGCGGATTAATGAAAAA. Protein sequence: CASSLDARGRINEK. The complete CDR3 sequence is CASSLDARGRINEKLFF.

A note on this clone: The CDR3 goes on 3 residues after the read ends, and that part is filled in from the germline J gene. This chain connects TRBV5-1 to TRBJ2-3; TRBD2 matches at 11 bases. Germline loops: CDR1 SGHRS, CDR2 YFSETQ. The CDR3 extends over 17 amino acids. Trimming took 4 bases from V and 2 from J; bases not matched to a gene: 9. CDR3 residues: CASSPTLAGGLTDTQYF. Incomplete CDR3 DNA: TGCGCCAGCAGCCCCACCCTAGCGGGGGGCCTCACAGATACG. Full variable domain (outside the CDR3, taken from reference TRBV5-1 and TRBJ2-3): KAGVTQTPRYLIKTRGQQVTLSCSPISGHRSVSWYQQTPGQGLQFLFEYFSETQRNKGNFPGRFSGRQFSNSRSEMNVSTLELGDSALYLCASSPTLAGGLTDTQYFGPGTRLTVL.